This entry concerns a single T cell receptor (beta chain). One end of the junction is discordant with germline, which a read error may explain. The data stem from a study of technical replicates of blood from a handful of donors. Germline V CDR1 and CDR2: SSHAT, FNYEAQ (reference sequence). The CDR3 loop spans 15 amino acids. The table came from immunoSEQ multiplex PCR; TCRdb's copy has only in-frame clones and leaves some out. The data hold under 80,000 clones, with around 94% observed a single time. This TCR derives from a human donor in good health. This chain connects TRBV7-7 to TRBJ2-5; 9 nucleotides line up with TRBD2. The specimen sequenced was T cells isolated from PBMCs. CDR3 coding DNA: TGTGCTAGCAGCAATCTAGCGGGGCTACAAGAGACCCAGTACTTC. Encoded protein: CASSNLAGLQETQYF.